The rows below give T cell receptor beta chains drawn from one sample of a study of blood T cell repertoires in COVID-19. Method: immunoSEQ multiplex PCR; TCRdb's copy keeps in-frame clones and lacks some. The data contain 150,000 to 200,000 clones, roughly 85% of them singletons. Sequences were obtained from peripheral blood. All receptors derive from a woman under 40 with acute or convalescent COVID-19. CDR3s include the opening cysteine and the closing phenylalanine or tryptophan. The D gene is left open where the match is weak. The size entry is marked missing in some rows and otherwise reads once, few, many or a size class.

J: TRBJ1-4; size: .; V: TRBV18; D: .; CDR3: CASFSGLPNEKLFF; DNA: TGTGCCAGCTTCTCAGGGTTACCTAATGAAAAACTGTTTTTT
J: TRBJ2-5; size: .; V: TRBV6-5; D: TRBD2; CDR3: CASRLSGGETQYF; DNA: TGTGCCAGCAGACTCTCGGGGGGGGAGACCCAGTACTTC
J: TRBJ2-7; size: .; V: TRBV19; D: .; CDR3: CASSITGSGYEQYF; DNA: TGTGCCAGTAGTATCACAGGGTCGGGCTACGAGCAGTACTTC
J: TRBJ1-2; size: .; V: TRBV7-2; D: .; CDR3: CASSLDAGSGGYTF; DNA: TGTGCCAGCAGCTTAGACGCGGGGTCAGGGGGCTACACCTTC
J: TRBJ1-6; size: .; V: TRBV7-2; D: TRBD1; CDR3: CASSPTGDSPLHF; DNA: TGTGCCAGCAGCCCAACAGGGGACTCACCCCTCCACTTT
J: TRBJ1-4; size: .; V: TRBV27; D: TRBD1; CDR3: CASSSRQGLKEKLFF; DNA: TGTGCCAGCAGTTCCCGACAGGGACTTAAGGAAAAACTGTTTTTT
J: TRBJ1-5; size: few; V: TRBV30; D: .; CDR3: CAWSVPGGNQPQHF; DNA: TGTGCCTGGAGTGTACCAGGGGGCAATCAGCCCCAGCATTTT
J: TRBJ1-1; size: .; V: TRBV9; D: TRBD1; CDR3: CASSVQGVNTEAFF; DNA: TGTGCCAGCAGCGTACAGGGGGTGAACACTGAAGCTTTCTTT
J: TRBJ1-3; size: .; V: TRBV2; D: .; CDR3: CASSVGHPSGNTIYF; DNA: TGTGCCAGCAGCGTGGGACACCCCTCTGGAAACACCATATATTTT
J: TRBJ1-2; size: .; V: TRBV18; D: .; CDR3: CASSPAGYGYTF; DNA: TGTGCCAGCTCGCCCGCGGGCTATGGCTACACCTTC
J: TRBJ1-6; size: .; V: TRBV2; D: TRBD1; CDR3: CASRDQGDNSPLHF; DNA: TGTGCCAGCAGGGACCAGGGGGATAATTCACCCCTCCACTTT
J: TRBJ1-4; size: .; V: TRBV5-1; D: .; CDR3: CASSPEGRGGGKLFF; DNA: TGCGCCAGCAGCCCCGAAGGAAGGGGTGGCGGAAAACTGTTTTTT
J: TRBJ1-4; size: .; V: TRBV7-2; D: .; CDR3: CASSLESGVPEKLFF; DNA: TGTGCCAGCAGCTTAGAATCGGGGGTCCCTGAAAAACTGTTTTTT
J: TRBJ1-5; size: .; V: TRBV7-8; D: TRBD1; CDR3: CASRGQPGGNQPQHF; DNA: TGTGCCAGCCGGGGACAGCCGGGTGGAAATCAGCCCCAGCATTTT
J: TRBJ1-3; size: .; V: TRBV7-6; D: .; CDR3: CASSLAPDSPTSGNTIYF; DNA: TGTGCCAGCAGCTTAGCGCCCGACAGCCCTACCTCTGGAAACACCATATATTTT
J: TRBJ1-3; size: .; V: TRBV21-1; D: .; CDR3: CASSKHKDRVGNTIYF; DNA: TGTGCCAGCAGCAAACATAAAGACAGGGTTGGAAACACCATATATTTT
J: TRBJ2-3; size: .; V: TRBV3-1/TRBV3-2; D: TRBD2; CDR3: CASSPRFGTSGGQYF; DNA: TGTGCCAGCAGCCCGCGTTTCGGGACTAGCGGGGGGCAGTATTTT
J: TRBJ2-3; size: .; V: TRBV7-9; D: .; CDR3: CASSLVGRVTDTQYF; DNA: TGTGCCAGCAGCTTAGTAGGTCGGGTTACAGATACGCAGTATTTT
J: TRBJ1-1; size: .; V: TRBV28; D: .; CDR3: CASSYLSQNTEAFF; DNA: TGTGCCAGCAGTTATTTATCACAGAACACTGAAGCTTTCTTT
J: TRBJ2-1; size: .; V: TRBV7-2; D: TRBD2; CDR3: CASSLAPLAGGPGQFF; DNA: TGTGCCAGCAGCTTAGCGCCACTAGCGGGGGGGCCGGGGCAGTTCTTC
J: TRBJ2-3; size: .; V: TRBV4-3; D: .; CDR3: CASSKGQAGTDTQYF; DNA: TGCGCCAGCAGCAAGGGGCAGGCGGGCACAGATACGCAGTATTTT
J: TRBJ2-1; size: .; V: TRBV28; D: .; CDR3: CASRRQGSNNEQFF; DNA: TGTGCCAGCAGACGCCAGGGATCTAATAATGAGCAGTTCTTC
J: TRBJ2-3; size: .; V: TRBV5-4; D: TRBD2; CDR3: CASSLPSYGGAGDTQYF; DNA: TGTGCCAGCAGCTTGCCCTCCTACGGGGGGGCCGGAGATACGCAGTATTTT
J: TRBJ2-6; size: .; V: TRBV5-8; D: .; CDR3: CASSKIASGANVLTF; DNA: TGTGCCAGCAGCAAAATAGCGAGTGGGGCCAACGTCCTGACTTTC
J: TRBJ1-1; size: .; V: TRBV16; D: .; CDR3: CASSQSGVNTEAFF; DNA: TGTGCCAGCAGCCAATCAGGGGTGAACACTGAAGCTTTCTTT
J: TRBJ2-7; size: .; V: TRBV5-1; D: TRBD2; CDR3: CASSRERLAGSKTHYEQYF; DNA: TGCGCCAGCAGCCGCGAGCGGCTAGCGGGTTCCAAAACCCACTACGAGCAGTACTTC
J: TRBJ1-2; size: .; V: TRBV19; D: .; CDR3: CASSIKHDWSGGYTF; DNA: TGTGCCAGTAGTATAAAGCACGATTGGAGTGGAGGCTACACCTTC
J: TRBJ1-4; size: .; V: TRBV7-8; D: .; CDR3: CASSLISGNEKLFF; DNA: TGTGCCAGCAGCTTAATTAGTGGTAATGAAAAACTGTTTTTT
J: TRBJ2-2; size: .; V: TRBV2; D: TRBD2; CDR3: CASSAMASGSGGELFF; DNA: TGTGCCAGCAGTGCTATGGCTAGCGGGAGCGGCGGGGAGCTGTTTTTT
J: TRBJ1-2; size: .; V: TRBV28; D: .; CDR3: CASSLQFYGYTF; DNA: TGTGCCAGCAGTTTACAGTTCTATGGCTACACCTTC